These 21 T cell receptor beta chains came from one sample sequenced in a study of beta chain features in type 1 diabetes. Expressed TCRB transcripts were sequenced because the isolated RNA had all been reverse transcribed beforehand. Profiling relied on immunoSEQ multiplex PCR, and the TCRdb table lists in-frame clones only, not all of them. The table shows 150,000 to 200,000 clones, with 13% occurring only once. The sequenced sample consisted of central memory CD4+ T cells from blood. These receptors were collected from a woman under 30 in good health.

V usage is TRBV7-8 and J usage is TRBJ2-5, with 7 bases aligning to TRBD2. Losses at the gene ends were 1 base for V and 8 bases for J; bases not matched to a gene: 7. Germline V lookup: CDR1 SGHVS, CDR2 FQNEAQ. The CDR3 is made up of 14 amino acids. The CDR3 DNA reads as TGTGCCAGCAGCTTAGTGGCCGGGGGGAACACCCAGTACTTC. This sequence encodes CASSLVAGGNTQYF.

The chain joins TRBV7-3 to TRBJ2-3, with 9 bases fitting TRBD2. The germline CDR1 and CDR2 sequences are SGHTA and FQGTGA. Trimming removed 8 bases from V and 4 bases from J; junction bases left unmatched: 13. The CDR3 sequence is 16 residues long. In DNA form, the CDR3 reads TGTGCCAGCGATAGGTTCGGGGGACTAGCTCCAGATACGCAGTATTTT. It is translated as CASDRFGGLAPDTQYF. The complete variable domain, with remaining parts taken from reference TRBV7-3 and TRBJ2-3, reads GAGVSQTPSNKVTEKGKYVELRCDPISGHTALYWYRQSLGQGPEFLIYFQGTGAADDSGLPNDRFFAVRPEGSVSTLKIQRTERGDSAVYLCASDRFGGLAPDTQYFGPGTRLTVL.

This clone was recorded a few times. CDR3 nucleotides: TGTGCCTGGAGTAAGCAATATGGCTACACCTTC. Translation: CAWSKQYGYTF. The rearrangement uses TRBV30 and TRBJ1-2; D ambiguous. The germline gives CDR1 GTSNPN, CDR2 SVGIG (reference sequence). V lost 2 bases and J lost 5, with 6 bases in between. CDR3 length: 11 residues.

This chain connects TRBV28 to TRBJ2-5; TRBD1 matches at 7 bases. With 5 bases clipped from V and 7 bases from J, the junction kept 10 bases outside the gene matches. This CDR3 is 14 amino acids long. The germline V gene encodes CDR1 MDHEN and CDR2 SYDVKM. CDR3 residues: CASSASGQVMTQYF. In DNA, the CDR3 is TGTGCCAGCAGTGCCTCCGGACAGGTCATGACCCAGTACTTC.

The DNA of the CDR3 is TGTGCCAGCAGCCAAGATGACAGATTGAACACTGAAGCTTTCTTT. Amino acid sequence: CASSQDDRLNTEAFF. The chain links TRBV4-2 to TRBJ1-1, with D possibly being TRBD1 (5 bases). Deletions cut 0 bases from V and 0 bases from J, with 8 bases between. Germline values: CDR1 LGHNA, CDR2 YNFKEQ. The CDR3 consists of 15 residues.

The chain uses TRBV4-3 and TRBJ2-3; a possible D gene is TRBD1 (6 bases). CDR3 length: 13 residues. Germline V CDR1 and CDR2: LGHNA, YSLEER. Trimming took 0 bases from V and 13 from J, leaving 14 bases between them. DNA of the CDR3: TGCGCCAGCAGCCAAGATCAAGGCAGGGGAGAGTATTTT. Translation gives CASSQDQGRGEYF.

In nucleotides, the CDR3 is TGTGCCAGTAGTACCGAGGCCAGGGGGCGAGAGACCCAGTACTTC. Amino acid sequence: CASSTEARGRETQYF. The chain recombines TRBV19 with TRBJ2-5, with 8 bases lining up with TRBD1. Trimming cost V 4 bases and J 4 bases; bases outside gene matches: 8. Germline loops: CDR1 LNHDA, CDR2 SQIVND (reference sequence). The CDR3 extends over 15 amino acids.

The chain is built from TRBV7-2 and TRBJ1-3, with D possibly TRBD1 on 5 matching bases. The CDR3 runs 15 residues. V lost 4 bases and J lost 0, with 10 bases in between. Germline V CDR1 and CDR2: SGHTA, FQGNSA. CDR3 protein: CASSSLDSSGNTIYF. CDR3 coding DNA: TGTGCCAGCAGCTCCCTAGACAGCTCTGGAAACACCATATATTTT. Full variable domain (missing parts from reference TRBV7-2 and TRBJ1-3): GAGVSQSPSNKVTEKGKDVELRCDPISGHTALYWYRQSLGQGLEFLIYFQGNSAPDKSGLPSDRFSAERTGGSVSTLTIQRTQQEDSAVYLCASSSLDSSGNTIYFGEGSWLTVV.

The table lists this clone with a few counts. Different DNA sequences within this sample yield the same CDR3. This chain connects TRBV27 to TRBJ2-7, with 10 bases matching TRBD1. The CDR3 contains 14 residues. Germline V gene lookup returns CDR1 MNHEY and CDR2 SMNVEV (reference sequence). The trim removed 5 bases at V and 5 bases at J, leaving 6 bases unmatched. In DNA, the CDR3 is TGTGCCAGCAGTCCCCGGGACAGGGGTAACGAGCAGTACTTC. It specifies CASSPRDRGNEQYF.

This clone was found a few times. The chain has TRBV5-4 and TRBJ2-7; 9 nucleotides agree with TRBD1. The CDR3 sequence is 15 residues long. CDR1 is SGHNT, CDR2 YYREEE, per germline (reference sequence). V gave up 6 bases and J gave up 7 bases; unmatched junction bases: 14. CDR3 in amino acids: CASTPLTGGAGEQYF. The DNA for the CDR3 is TGTGCCAGCACGCCTTTAACAGGGGGCGCGGGGGAGCAGTACTTC.

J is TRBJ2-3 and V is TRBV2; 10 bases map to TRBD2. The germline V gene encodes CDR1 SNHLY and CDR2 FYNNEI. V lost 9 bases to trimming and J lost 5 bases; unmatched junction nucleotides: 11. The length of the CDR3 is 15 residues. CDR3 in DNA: TGTGCCAGTGGTTCCAGCGGGAGGGCCGAAGATACGCAGTATTTT. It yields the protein CASGSSGRAEDTQYF.

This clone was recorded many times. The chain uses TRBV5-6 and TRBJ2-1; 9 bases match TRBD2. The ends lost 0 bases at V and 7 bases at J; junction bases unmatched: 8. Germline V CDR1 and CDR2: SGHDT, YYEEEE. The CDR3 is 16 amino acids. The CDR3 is CASSLVTSGGYNEQFF. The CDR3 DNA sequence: TGTGCCAGCAGCTTGGTGACTAGCGGAGGCTATAATGAGCAGTTCTTC.

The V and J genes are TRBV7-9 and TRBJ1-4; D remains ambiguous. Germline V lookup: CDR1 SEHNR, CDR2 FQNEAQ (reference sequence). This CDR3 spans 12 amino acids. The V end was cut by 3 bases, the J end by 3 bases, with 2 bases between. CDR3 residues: CASSFANEKLFF. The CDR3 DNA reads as TGTGCCAGCAGCTTCGCTAATGAAAAACTGTTTTTT.

The CDR3 sequence: CSVGGLAGGGGETQYF. In DNA, the CDR3 is TGCAGCGTTGGGGGACTAGCGGGAGGTGGTGGAGAGACCCAGTACTTC. The V and J genes are TRBV29-1 and TRBJ2-5; 15 bases match TRBD2. Trimming at V came to 4 bases and at J to 4 bases, leaving 7 bases not matched to a gene. CDR1 is SQVTM, CDR2 ANQGSEA, per germline. The CDR3 is 16 residues long.

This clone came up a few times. CDR3 residues: CAWSVQVSRTDTQYF. The CDR3 region has the DNA TGTGCCTGGAGTGTACAGGTCTCTAGGACAGATACGCAGTATTTT. The chain joins TRBV30 to TRBJ2-3; D perhaps matches TRBD1 (5 bases). Per germline, CDR1 GTSNPN and CDR2 SVGIG (reference sequence). The CDR3 covers 15 residues. The germline V and J ends were trimmed by 0 bases and 3 bases, with 13 bases remaining between them.

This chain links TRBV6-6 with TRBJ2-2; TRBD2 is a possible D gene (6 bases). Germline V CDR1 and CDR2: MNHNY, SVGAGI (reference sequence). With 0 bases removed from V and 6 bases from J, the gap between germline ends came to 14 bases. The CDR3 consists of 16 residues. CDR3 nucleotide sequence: TGTGCCAGCAGTTACTCGTCGGGGGTAGGGGCCGGGGAGCTGTTTTTT. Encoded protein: CASSYSSGVGAGELFF.

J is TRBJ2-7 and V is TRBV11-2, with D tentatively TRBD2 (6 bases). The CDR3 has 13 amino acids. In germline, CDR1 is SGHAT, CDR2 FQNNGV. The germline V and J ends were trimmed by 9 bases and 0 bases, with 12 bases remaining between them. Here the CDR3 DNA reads TGTGCCAGTCAGCGGGCAGCCTCCTACGAGCAGTACTTC. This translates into CASQRAASYEQYF.

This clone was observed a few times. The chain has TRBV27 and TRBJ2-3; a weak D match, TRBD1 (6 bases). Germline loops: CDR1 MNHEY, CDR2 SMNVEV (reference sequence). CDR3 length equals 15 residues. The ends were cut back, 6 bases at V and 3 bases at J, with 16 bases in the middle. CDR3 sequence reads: CASRSHRDRTDTQYF. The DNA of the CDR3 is TGTGCCAGCAGGAGTCACAGGGATCGGACAGATACGCAGTATTTT.

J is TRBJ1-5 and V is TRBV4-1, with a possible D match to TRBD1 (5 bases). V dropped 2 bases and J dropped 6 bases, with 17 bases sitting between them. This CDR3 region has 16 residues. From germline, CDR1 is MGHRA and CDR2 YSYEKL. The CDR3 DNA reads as TGCGCCAGCAGCCAATCGGGCAGGGATATTCGTCAGCCCCAGCATTTT. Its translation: CASSQSGRDIRQPQHF.

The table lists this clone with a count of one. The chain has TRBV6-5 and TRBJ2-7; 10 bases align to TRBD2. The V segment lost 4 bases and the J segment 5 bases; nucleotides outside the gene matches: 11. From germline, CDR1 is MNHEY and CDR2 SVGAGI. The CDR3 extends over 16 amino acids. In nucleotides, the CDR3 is TGTGCCAGCAGTTCGAGGCTAGCGGGAGATCTCCACGAGCAGTACTTC. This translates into CASSSRLAGDLHEQYF.

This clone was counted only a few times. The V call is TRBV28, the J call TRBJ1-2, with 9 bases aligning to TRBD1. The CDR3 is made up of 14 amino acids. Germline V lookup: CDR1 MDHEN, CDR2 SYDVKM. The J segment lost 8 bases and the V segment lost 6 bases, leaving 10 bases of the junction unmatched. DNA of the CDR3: TGTGCCAGCAGGCCCGGGACAGGGTCACAGGGCTACACCTTC. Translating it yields CASRPGTGSQGYTF.